This TCR beta chain was identified during a study of blood T cell repertoires in COVID-19. At the level of the study: The cDNA or gDNA used as material had been derived from T cells, B-cell-depleted T cells, or PBMCs.

This CDR3 has 12 amino acids. The V gene lost 1 base and the J gene lost 6 bases, with 7 bases spanning the gap. Germline values: CDR1 LNHNV, CDR2 YYDKDF (reference sequence). In the study's own analysis: Nucleated cell number was recorded as an estimate derived from reference gene primer amplification. Sequencing used immunoSEQ multiplex PCR; TCRdb keeps in-frame clones, though not all of them. V and J calls plus clone size are reproduced from that table; the DNA served to infer D and trimming. The repertoire consists of tens of thousands of clones, with 70% to 80% occurring once and the leading ten covering approximately 24%.

Sequencing was carried out using peripheral blood. This receptor was obtained from a human donor in a cohort sampled during active COVID-19. The V call is TRBV15, the J call TRBJ2-7, with D maybe TRBD1 (6 bases). CDR3 nucleotides: TGTGCCACCAGCAGAGTAGGGGGCGAGCAGTACTTC. Translation: CATSRVGGEQYF.